The source of this T cell receptor (beta chain) is a study of T cells in tuberculosis. The repertoire was sequenced with immunoSEQ multiplex PCR; TCRdb's copy has only in-frame clones and lacks some. The table shows approximately 49,000 clones, with 90% to 95% occurring only once. Overall study results and limits: Active tuberculosis alpha repertoires lay closer to GMM-specific TCRs than controls'.

As to time point: new active TB diagnosis, blood taken before or within 7 days of starting treatment. About this clone: The antigen is unknown.

Sample: PBMCs, taken at tuberculosis diagnosis. The source of this sequence is an adult with tuberculosis.

The CDR3 spells CASSFSAYNEQFF. CDR3 in DNA: TGTGCCAGCAGTTTTTCGGCCTACAATGAGCAGTTCTTC. V and J are TRBV27 and TRBJ2-1; D uncertain. V was clipped by 3 bases and J by 2 bases, with 5 bases between them. CDR3 length: 13 amino acids. Germline V gene data show CDR1 as MNHEY and CDR2 as SMNVEV (reference sequence).